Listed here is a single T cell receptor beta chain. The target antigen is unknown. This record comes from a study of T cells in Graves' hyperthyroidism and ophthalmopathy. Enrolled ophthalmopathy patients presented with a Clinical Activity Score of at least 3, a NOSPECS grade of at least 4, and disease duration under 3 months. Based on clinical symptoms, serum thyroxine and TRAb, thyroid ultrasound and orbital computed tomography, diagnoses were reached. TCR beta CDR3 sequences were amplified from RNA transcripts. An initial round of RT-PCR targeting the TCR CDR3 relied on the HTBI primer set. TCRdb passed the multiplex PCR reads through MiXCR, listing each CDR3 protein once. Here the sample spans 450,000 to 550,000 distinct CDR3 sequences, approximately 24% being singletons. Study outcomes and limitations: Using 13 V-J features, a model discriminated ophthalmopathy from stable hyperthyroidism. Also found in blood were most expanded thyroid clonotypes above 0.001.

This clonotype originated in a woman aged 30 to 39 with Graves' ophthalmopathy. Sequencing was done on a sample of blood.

CDR3 residues: CASSKGSKETQYF. The CDR3 bases are TGTGCCAGTAGTAAGGGGAGTAAGGAGACCCAGTACTTC. This chain uses TRBV19 with TRBJ2-5; D may be TRBD1 or TRBD2 (5 bases each). Looked up from germline, CDR1 is LNHDA and CDR2 is SQIVND (reference sequence). V lost 4 bases and J 5 bases, leaving 11 bases between the germline ends. The CDR3 extends over 13 amino acids.